Following are 14 T cell receptor beta chains from one sample sequenced in a study of technical replicates of blood from a handful of donors. The protocol was immunoSEQ multiplex PCR, while the TCRdb copy is restricted to in-frame clones and leaves out a portion. The repertoire holds approximately 80,000 clones, with 95% to 98% as singletons. Sequenced sample: T cells isolated from PBMCs. All receptors derive from a human donor in good health.

The chain joins TRBV7-9 to TRBJ2-3; tentative D call: TRBD1 (6 bases). The CDR3 is made up of 17 amino acids. Germline V gives CDR1 SEHNR, CDR2 FQNEAQ (reference sequence). Trimming pared 0 bases from V and 1 base from J, leaving 14 bases between. CDR3 nucleotide sequence: TGTGCCAGCAGCTTAGCGCTAGGGGGATCGGGCACAGATACGCAGTATTTT. It codes for CASSLALGGSGTDTQYF.

The gene calls are TRBV5-6 and TRBJ1-1; D ambiguous. Per germline, CDR1 SGHDT and CDR2 YYEEEE. V was shortened by 3 bases and J by 0 bases, with 12 bases between the two germline ends. The CDR3 is made up of 15 amino acids. The CDR3 region has the DNA TGTGCCAGCAGCTACGATTGGTTAGTGAACACTGAAGCTTTCTTT. Protein sequence: CASSYDWLVNTEAFF. Looking up the rest from reference TRBV5-6 and TRBJ1-1 gives the full variable domain: DAGVTQSPTHLIKTRGQQVTLRCSPKSGHDTVSWYQQALGQGPQFIFQYYEEEERQRGNFPDRFSGHQFPNYSSELNVNALLLGDSALYLCASSYDWLVNTEAFFGQGTRLTVV.

CDR3 nucleotide sequence: TGTGCCAGCAGGACAGGGGGTAATGAGCAGTTCTTC. Translated: CASRTGGNEQFF. This rearrangement joins TRBV27 to TRBJ2-1; 9 bases fit TRBD1. The CDR3 totals 12 residues. J lost 7 bases, V lost 6 bases, and 1 base had no gene match. The germline V gene encodes CDR1 MNHEY and CDR2 SMNVEV (reference sequence).

This chain joins TRBV19 and TRBJ1-5; the match to TRBD1 covers 11 bases. With V trimmed by 1 base and J by 6 bases, 5 bases remained unmatched. The CDR3 extends over 16 amino acids. The germline gives CDR1 LNHDA, CDR2 SQIVND (reference sequence). CDR3 sequence reads: CASSIAGQGVLQPQHF. The CDR3 bases are TGTGCCAGTAGTATAGCGGGACAGGGGGTTCTTCAGCCCCAGCATTTT. Variable domain in full (rest from reference TRBV19 and TRBJ1-5): DGGITQSPKYLFRKEGQNVTLSCEQNLNHDAMYWYRQDPGQGLRLIYYSQIVNDFQKGDIAEGYSVSREKKESFPLTVTSAQKNPTAFYLCASSIAGQGVLQPQHFGDGTRLSIL.

Written as DNA, the CDR3 is TGCAGCGTTGTTCTCTCTCAGTTCTTC. Its protein is CSVVLSQFF. The rearrangement joins TRBV29-1 to TRBJ2-1; no clear D. Germline values: CDR1 SQVTM, CDR2 ANQGSEA. Between the trimmed V and J ends, which lost 4 bases and 13 bases, there was a span of 8 bases. The CDR3 contains 9 residues.

J is TRBJ2-4 and V is TRBV29-1, with no clear D. CDR1 is SQVTM and CDR2 is ANQGSEA in the germline V gene. The ends were cut back, 6 bases at V and 5 bases at J, with 14 bases in the middle. The CDR3 loop spans 13 amino acids. DNA for the CDR3: TGCAGCGTCCTACTCCTTTTCCAAAACATTCAGTACTTC. Translated, it gives CSVLLLFQNIQYF.

This rearrangement joins TRBV29-1 to TRBJ2-1, with 7 bases lining up with TRBD2. V lost 3 bases and J lost 9; bases outside the gene matches: 11. The CDR3 is 14 residues long. The germline V gene encodes CDR1 SQVTM and CDR2 ANQGSEA. CDR3 protein: CSVEAGVRTAEQFF. Written as DNA, the CDR3 is TGCAGCGTTGAGGCGGGAGTTAGGACCGCTGAGCAGTTCTTC.

The V gene is TRBV6-4, the J gene TRBJ2-5; D call uncertain. The germline V gene encodes CDR1 MRHNA and CDR2 SNTAGT. V was trimmed by 4 bases and J by 2 bases, leaving 20 bases between them. The length of the CDR3 is 17 residues. The CDR3 loop reads CASSVPFYQVVQETQYF. The CDR3 nucleotides are TGTGCCAGCAGTGTCCCCTTTTACCAGGTGGTACAAGAGACCCAGTACTTC.

The chain has TRBV10-2 and TRBJ2-3, with TRBD2 identical over 8 bases. The CDR3 has 15 amino acids. The V gene end was trimmed by 7 bases and the J gene end by 3 bases; junction bases not matched to a gene: 9. Germline lookup yields CDR1 WSHSY and CDR2 SAAADI. The CDR3 spells CASTPAREATDTQYF. In nucleotides, the CDR3 is TGCGCCAGCACTCCCGCGCGGGAGGCGACAGATACGCAGTATTTT.

This clone has a single count. The chain joins TRBV28 to TRBJ2-2; TRBD2 matches at 13 bases. CDR1 is MDHEN and CDR2 is SYDVKM in the germline V gene. This CDR3 is built from 17 residues. V gave up 5 bases and J gave up 4 bases; unmatched junction bases: 7. CDR3 sequence reads: CASSGIGLAGVTGELFF. CDR3 nucleotide sequence: TGTGCCAGCAGTGGAATCGGACTAGCGGGAGTCACCGGGGAGCTGTTTTTT.

CDR3 loop: CASSLGAGGSYEQFF. In nucleotides, the CDR3 is TGTGCCAGCAGCTTAGGGGCAGGGGGTAGTTATGAGCAGTTCTTC. The rearrangement uses TRBV7-6 and TRBJ2-1; 7 nucleotides agree with TRBD1. Looked up from germline, CDR1 is SGHVS and CDR2 is FNYEAQ. V dropped 1 base and J dropped 8; count of bases not matched to a gene: 8. This CDR3 is 15 amino acids long. Based on the CDR3 plus reference TRBV7-6 and TRBJ2-1, the full variable domain is GAGVSQSPRYKVTKRGQDVALRCDPISGHVSLYWYRQALGQGPEFLTYFNYEAQQDKSGLPNDRFSAERPEGSISTLTIQRTEQRDSAMYRCASSLGAGGSYEQFFGPGTRLTVL.

This chain uses TRBV7-9 with TRBJ2-1; TRBD2 agrees at 8 bases. Trimming at V came to 5 bases and at J to 9 bases, leaving 15 bases not matched to a gene. The CDR3 spans 16 residues. Germline V gene lookup returns CDR1 SEHNR and CDR2 FQNEAQ (reference sequence). CDR3 loop: CASSPTSGGPLLEQFF. CDR3 nucleotides: TGTGCCAGCAGCCCTACTAGCGGAGGGCCCCTGCTTGAGCAGTTCTTC. The entire variable domain, with the rest obtained from reference TRBV7-9 and TRBJ2-1, is as follows: DTGVSQNPRHKITKRGQNVTFRCDPISEHNRLYWYRQTLGQGPEFLTYFQNEAQLEKSRLLSDRFSAERPKGSFSTLEIQRTEQGDSAMYLCASSPTSGGPLLEQFFGPGTRLTVL.

The chain is built from TRBV5-1 and TRBJ2-2, with D maybe TRBD1 (5 bases). Deletions cut 0 bases from V and 6 bases from J, with 15 bases between. In germline, CDR1 is SGHRS, CDR2 YFSETQ. The CDR3 has 16 amino acids. The CDR3 sequence is CASSLDNTGAAGELFF. Written as DNA, the CDR3 is TGCGCCAGCAGCTTGGATAATACAGGCGCGGCCGGGGAGCTGTTTTTT.

The V gene is TRBV18, the J gene TRBJ2-7, with no clear D. This CDR3 has 12 residues. CDR1 and CDR2 (germline): KGHSH, LQKENI. Deletions cut 5 bases from V and 0 bases from J, with 5 bases between. CDR3 nucleotide sequence: TGTGCCAGCTCAATGAGCTCCTACGAGCAGTACTTC. Translated, it gives CASSMSSYEQYF.